This entry describes one TCR beta chain. Its antigen remains unidentified. This sample is part of a study of cytomegalovirus exposure and HLA in healthy donors. Sequenced by immunoSEQ multiplex PCR; TCRdb stores in-frame clones only, minus some. The data show 300,000 to 450,000 clones, about nine tenths seen once. Study conclusions and caveats: As was reported, the classifier diagnosed cytomegalovirus status with high specificity and sensitivity. There were 160 or so TCR beta chains listed as cytomegalovirus-associated. Subsequent analysis found a tendency for first-cohort TCR clusters to co-occur within the 120 validation repertoires.

The germline gives CDR1 MNHNS, CDR2 SASEGT. V was shortened by 7 bases and J by 3 bases, with 13 bases between the two germline ends. The CDR3 is made up of 14 amino acids. The donors were in the roughly 130-subject validation cohort, distinct from the approximately 730-subject first cohort. This clonotype originated in a woman in her late teens or twenties in good health and CMV-seronegative. This chain uses TRBV6-1 with TRBJ1-5; no clear D. Material: PBMCs. CDR3 amino acids: CASIRGAVNQPQHF. In DNA, the CDR3 is TGTGCCAGCATCCGAGGAGCGGTCAATCAGCCCCAGCATTTT.